What follows are 16 T cell receptor beta chains derived from one specimen sequenced in a study of T-cell memory formation after mild COVID-19 (dated by TCRdb to about 2021). Libraries were prepared through 5' RACE. Sequencing used an Illumina NovaSeq 6000. TCRdb passed the public sequencing reads through fastp at Q25 and MiXCR, retaining productive beta sequences. CDR3 protein duplicates are merged, each entry listing the most common genes and DNA. The sample includes about 260,000 distinct CDR3 sequences, with about a sixth observed a single time. Under 25% of the sample goes to the ten largest clones. The sequencing input was PBMCs or a T cell subset sorted from them (not recorded which). These receptors all come from a young man who had mild COVID-19 (a few samples of this study predate the infection). The sample titles of this study are shuffled in the database, so cell type and time point are left out; the donor was told from shared clones.

In this sample, this clonotype turned up a few times. The V gene is TRBV30, the J gene TRBJ2-1; tentatively, D is TRBD2 (6 bases). V was clipped by 4 bases and J by 10 bases, with 11 bases between them. CDR1 and CDR2 from the germline V gene are GTSNPN and SVGIG (reference sequence). This CDR3 comprises 11 residues. In DNA, the CDR3 is TGTGCCTGGAAGGGAGGTAGGGAGCAGTTCTTC. This codes for CAWKGGREQFF.

The chain couples TRBV9 to TRBJ2-2, with TRBD2 as a possible D gene (6 bases). This CDR3 comprises 16 residues. V was clipped by 2 bases and J by 4 bases, with 15 bases between them. The germline V gene encodes CDR1 SGDLS and CDR2 YYNGEE. The CDR3 loop reads CASSVSSGRSTGELFF. CDR3 DNA sequence: TGTGCCAGCAGCGTCAGTTCGGGGAGGAGCACCGGGGAGCTGTTTTTT.

The chain is built from TRBV7-2 and TRBJ2-7; no clear D gene. There are 13 residues in the CDR3. Germline CDR1 SGHTA, CDR2 FQGNSA. Trimming pared 5 bases from V and 6 bases from J, leaving 14 bases between. In DNA form, the CDR3 reads TGTGCCAGCAGCCCCCCGGGTCCAAGCGAGCAGTACTTC. Amino acid sequence: CASSPPGPSEQYF. The variable domain in full, with the rest retrieved from reference TRBV7-2 and TRBJ2-7, is GAGVSQSPSNKVTEKGKDVELRCDPISGHTALYWYRQSLGQGLEFLIYFQGNSAPDKSGLPSDRFSAERTGGSVSTLTIQRTQQEDSAVYLCASSPPGPSEQYFGPGTRLTVT.

The chain is built from TRBV19 and TRBJ1-5; 7 bases match TRBD1. The V gene's germline CDR1 is LNHDA and CDR2 SQIVND (reference sequence). The CDR3 spans 14 residues. Trimming cost V 4 bases and J 4 bases; bases outside gene matches: 4. This CDR3 reads CASSRDSQNQPQHF. CDR3 coding DNA: TGTGCCAGTAGTAGGGACAGTCAGAATCAGCCCCAGCATTTT. Drawing the rest from reference TRBV19 and TRBJ1-5, the complete variable domain is DGGITQSPKYLFRKEGQNVTLSCEQNLNHDAMYWYRQDPGQGLRLIYYSQIVNDFQKGDIAEGYSVSREKKESFPLTVTSAQKNPTAFYLCASSRDSQNQPQHFGDGTRLSIL.

This clonotype has a handful of counts. The CDR3 DNA reads as TGTGCCAGCAGCTTAGTGGTCGGGGGTTGGAATGAGCAGTTCTTC. Its translation is CASSLVVGGWNEQFF. The J gene is TRBJ2-1, the V gene TRBV7-9, with D tentatively TRBD2 (6 bases). Trimming shortened V by 1 base and J by 7 bases, and 14 bases separated the two germline ends. The CDR3 loop spans 15 amino acids. Looked up from germline, CDR1 is SEHNR and CDR2 is FQNEAQ (reference sequence).

The chain recombines TRBV2 with TRBJ2-5; 9 bases map to TRBD1. The CDR3 has 14 amino acids. Germline loops: CDR1 SNHLY, CDR2 FYNNEI. The J segment lost 2 bases and the V segment lost 7 bases, leaving 5 bases of the junction unmatched. In DNA form, the CDR3 reads TGTGCCAGCAACATACAGGGGGCTCAAGAGACCCAGTACTTC. Translated: CASNIQGAQETQYF.

This chain uses TRBV4-1 with TRBJ2-7; 8 bases are a match to TRBD1. The ends lost 3 bases at V and 1 base at J; junction bases unmatched: 5. The CDR3 consists of 15 residues. Germline V CDR1 and CDR2: MGHRA, YSYEKL. As DNA, the CDR3 is TGCGCCAGCAGCCAGAGACAGGGGACTTCCTACGAGCAGTACTTC. Its translation: CASSQRQGTSYEQYF.

V is TRBV12-3 or TRBV12-4 and J is TRBJ1-5; no clear D. V lost 3 bases to trimming and J lost 7 bases, with 10 bases between them. The CDR3 totals 13 residues. The CDR3 DNA reads as TGTGCCAGCAGTTTGGGCTATTGGCAGCCCCAGCATTTT. Protein sequence: CASSLGYWQPQHF.

J is TRBJ1-5 and V is TRBV27; D might be TRBD1 (6 bases). This CDR3 spans 14 amino acids. Germline assignment: CDR1 MNHEY and CDR2 SMNVEV (reference sequence). V was trimmed by 4 bases and J by 5 bases, leaving 12 bases between them. This CDR3 reads CASSSWGGHQPQHF. The DNA of the CDR3 is TGTGCCAGCAGTTCTTGGGGGGGCCATCAGCCCCAGCATTTT.

The chain employs TRBV20-1 and TRBJ1-2; 7 nucleotides match TRBD1. This CDR3 has 12 residues. The germline V gene encodes CDR1 DFQATT and CDR2 SNEGSKA (reference sequence). V shed 4 bases, J shed 2 bases, and the junction held 1 base outside the gene matches. The CDR3 DNA is TGCAGTGCTAAGGGACAGAACTATGGCTACACCTTC. Amino acids: CSAKGQNYGYTF.

This clonotype appeared a few times. The rearrangement joins TRBV6-6 to TRBJ2-7; 9 positions match TRBD1. The germline V gene encodes CDR1 MNHNY and CDR2 SVGAGI (reference sequence). The CDR3 has 15 amino acids. Trimming at V came to 5 bases and at J to 4 bases, leaving 9 bases not matched to a gene. The CDR3 nucleotides read TGTGCCAGCAGTCACCCGGGACAGGGTCTTTACGAGCAGTACGTC. This encodes CASSHPGQGLYEQYV.

A few counts support this clonotype. The V call is TRBV6-2 or TRBV6-3, the J call TRBJ2-6; D is undetermined. CDR3 size: 19 residues. Trimming cost V 2 bases and J 0 bases, with 17 bases left between them. The V gene's germline CDR1 is MNHEY and CDR2 SVGEGT. For the CDR3, the DNA is TGTGCCAGCAGTTACAACGGGTTTCAGAGTAGCTCTGGGGCCAACGTCCTGACTTTC. Protein product: CASSYNGFQSSSGANVLTF.

This clonotype was counted between two and nine times. The J gene is TRBJ2-5, the V gene TRBV5-5; D call uncertain. The ends were cut back, 2 bases at V and 5 bases at J, with 1 base in the middle. The CDR3 runs to 10 residues. Germline values: CDR1 SGHKS, CDR2 YYEKEE (reference sequence). DNA for the CDR3: TGTGCCAGCAGCTTTGAGACCCAGTACTTC. It is translated as CASSFETQYF.

The gene calls are TRBV27 and TRBJ2-1; 10 bases are shared with TRBD2. Germline loops: CDR1 MNHEY, CDR2 SMNVEV (reference sequence). The J segment lost 0 bases and the V segment lost 6 bases, leaving 8 bases of the junction unmatched. The CDR3 loop spans 17 amino acids. CDR3 nucleotides: TGTGCCAGCAGAGATATTCTAGCGGGGGACTCCTACAATGAGCAGTTCTTC. It is translated as CASRDILAGDSYNEQFF.

A few counts support this clonotype. The chain has TRBV18 and TRBJ2-5, with D unresolved. This CDR3 has 15 residues. Germline V gene data show CDR1 as KGHSH and CDR2 as LQKENI. Trimming left V 3 bases short and J 1 base short, with 12 bases between. As DNA, the CDR3 is TGTGCCAGCTCACCTGGAAACGGAATCCAAGAGACCCAGTACTTC. Amino acid sequence: CASSPGNGIQETQYF.

The chain has TRBV5-6 and TRBJ1-4; a possible D gene is TRBD1 (6 bases). Trimming removed 4 bases from V and 5 bases from J, with 15 bases in between. The germline V gene encodes CDR1 SGHDT and CDR2 YYEEEE. CDR3 size: 15 residues. The CDR3 region has the DNA TGTGCCAGCAGCCTAATCGACAGGCAAAATGAAAAACTGTTTTTT. Translated, it gives CASSLIDRQNEKLFF.